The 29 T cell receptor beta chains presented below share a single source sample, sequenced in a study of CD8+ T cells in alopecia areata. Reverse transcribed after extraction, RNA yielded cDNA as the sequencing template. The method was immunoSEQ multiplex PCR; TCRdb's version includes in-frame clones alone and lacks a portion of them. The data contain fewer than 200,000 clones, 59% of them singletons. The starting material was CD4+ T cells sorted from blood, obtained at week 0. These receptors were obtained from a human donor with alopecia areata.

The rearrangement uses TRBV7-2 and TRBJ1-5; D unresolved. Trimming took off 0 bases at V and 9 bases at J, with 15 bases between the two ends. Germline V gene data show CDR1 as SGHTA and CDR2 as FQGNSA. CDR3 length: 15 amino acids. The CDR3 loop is CASSLAPGPGRPQHF. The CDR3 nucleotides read TGTGCCAGCAGCTTAGCGCCGGGTCCCGGTAGGCCCCAGCATTTT.

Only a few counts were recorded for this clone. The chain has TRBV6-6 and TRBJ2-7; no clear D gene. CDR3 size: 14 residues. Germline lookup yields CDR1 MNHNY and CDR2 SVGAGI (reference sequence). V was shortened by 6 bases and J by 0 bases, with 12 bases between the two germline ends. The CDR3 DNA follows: TGTGCCAGCAGGCTCTGGGCCAGCTCCTACGAGCAGTACTTC. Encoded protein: CASRLWASSYEQYF.

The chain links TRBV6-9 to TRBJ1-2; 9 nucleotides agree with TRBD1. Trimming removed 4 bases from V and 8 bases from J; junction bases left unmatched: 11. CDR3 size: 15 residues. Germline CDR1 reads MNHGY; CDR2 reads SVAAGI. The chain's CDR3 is CASSLEGQGGSGYTF. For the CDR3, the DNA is TGTGCCAGCAGTTTGGAGGGACAGGGTGGGAGCGGCTACACCTTC.

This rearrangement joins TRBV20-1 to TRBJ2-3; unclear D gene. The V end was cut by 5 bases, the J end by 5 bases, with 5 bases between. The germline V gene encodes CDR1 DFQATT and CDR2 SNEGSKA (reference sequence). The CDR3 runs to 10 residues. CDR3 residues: CSASIDTQYF. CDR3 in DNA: TGCAGTGCTTCGATAGATACGCAGTATTTT.

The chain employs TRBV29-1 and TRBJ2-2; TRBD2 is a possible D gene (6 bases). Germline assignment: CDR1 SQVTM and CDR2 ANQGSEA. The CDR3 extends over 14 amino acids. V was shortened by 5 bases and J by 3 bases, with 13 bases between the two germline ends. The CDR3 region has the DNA TGCAGCGTTCGTCGTGGAGGGTACACCGGGGAGCTGTTTTTT. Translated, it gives CSVRRGGYTGELFF.

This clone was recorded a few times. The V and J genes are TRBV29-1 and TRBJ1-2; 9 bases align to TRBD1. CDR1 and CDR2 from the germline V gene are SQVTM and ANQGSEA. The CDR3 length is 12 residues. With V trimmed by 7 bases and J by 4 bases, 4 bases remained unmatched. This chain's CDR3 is CSGVDRGYGYTF. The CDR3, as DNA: TGCAGCGGGGTGGACAGGGGCTATGGCTACACCTTC.

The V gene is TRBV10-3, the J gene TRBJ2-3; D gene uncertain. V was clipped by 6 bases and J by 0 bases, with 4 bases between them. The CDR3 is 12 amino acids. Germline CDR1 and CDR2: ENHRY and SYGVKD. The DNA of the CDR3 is TGTGCCATCAGGGACAGCACAGATACGCAGTATTTT. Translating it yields CAIRDSTDTQYF.

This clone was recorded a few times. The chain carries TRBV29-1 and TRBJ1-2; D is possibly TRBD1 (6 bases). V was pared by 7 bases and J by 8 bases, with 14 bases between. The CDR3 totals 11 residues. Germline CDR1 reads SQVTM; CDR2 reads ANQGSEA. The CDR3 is CSADRPGGYTF. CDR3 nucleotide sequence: TGCAGCGCAGACAGGCCGGGGGGCTACACCTTC.

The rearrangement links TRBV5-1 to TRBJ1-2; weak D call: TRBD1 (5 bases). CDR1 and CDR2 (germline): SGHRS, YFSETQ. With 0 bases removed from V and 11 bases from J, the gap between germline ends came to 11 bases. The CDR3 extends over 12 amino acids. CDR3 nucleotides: TGCGCCAGCAGCTTGGGAGGGGCCGGGTACACCTTC. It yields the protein CASSLGGAGYTF.

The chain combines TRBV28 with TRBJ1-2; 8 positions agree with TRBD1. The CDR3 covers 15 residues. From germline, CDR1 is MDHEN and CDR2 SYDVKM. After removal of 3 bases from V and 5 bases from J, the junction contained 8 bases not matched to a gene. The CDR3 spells CASSLGTGDGYGYTF. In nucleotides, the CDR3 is TGTGCCAGCAGTTTGGGGACAGGCGACGGATATGGCTACACCTTC.

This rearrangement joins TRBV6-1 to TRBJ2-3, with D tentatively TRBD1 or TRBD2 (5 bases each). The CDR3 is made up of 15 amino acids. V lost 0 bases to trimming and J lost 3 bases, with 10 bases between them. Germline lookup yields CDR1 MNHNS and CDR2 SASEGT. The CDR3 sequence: CASSEAGTRTDTQYF. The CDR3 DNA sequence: TGTGCCAGCAGTGAAGCCGGGACCCGAACAGATACGCAGTATTTT.

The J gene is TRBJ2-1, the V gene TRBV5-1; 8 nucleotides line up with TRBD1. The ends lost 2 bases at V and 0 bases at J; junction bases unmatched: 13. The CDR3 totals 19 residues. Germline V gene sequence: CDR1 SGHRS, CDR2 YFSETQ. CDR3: CASSLGQGRVTSSYNEQFF. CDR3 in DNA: TGCGCCAGCAGCTTAGGACAGGGTCGAGTGACGAGCTCCTACAATGAGCAGTTCTTC.

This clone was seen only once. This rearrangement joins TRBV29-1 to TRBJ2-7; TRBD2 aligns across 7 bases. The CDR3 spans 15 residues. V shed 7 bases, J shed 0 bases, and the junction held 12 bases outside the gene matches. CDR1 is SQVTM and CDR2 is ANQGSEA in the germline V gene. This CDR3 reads CSASRGRAPSYEQYF. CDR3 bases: TGCAGCGCCAGCCGGGGGAGGGCTCCCTCCTACGAGCAGTACTTC.

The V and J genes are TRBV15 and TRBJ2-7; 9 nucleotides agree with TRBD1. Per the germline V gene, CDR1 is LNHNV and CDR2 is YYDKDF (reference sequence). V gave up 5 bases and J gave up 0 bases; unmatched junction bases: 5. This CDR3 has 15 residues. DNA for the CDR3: TGTGCCACCAGCGGATTGGGACAGGGCTCCTACGAGCAGTACTTC. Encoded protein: CATSGLGQGSYEQYF.

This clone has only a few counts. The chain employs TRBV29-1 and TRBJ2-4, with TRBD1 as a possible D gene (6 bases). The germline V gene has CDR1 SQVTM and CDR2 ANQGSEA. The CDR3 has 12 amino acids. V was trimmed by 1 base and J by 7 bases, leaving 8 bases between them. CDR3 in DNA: TGCAGCGTTGAAGCCCAGGGGAACATTCAGTACTTC. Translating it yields CSVEAQGNIQYF.

The CDR3, as DNA: TGTGCCAGCAGCCAAGACCCCACGAACTATGGCTACACCTTC. Its translation: CASSQDPTNYGYTF. The chain combines TRBV14 with TRBJ1-2, with D uncertain. There are 14 residues in the CDR3. V was trimmed by 0 bases and J by 2 bases, leaving 7 bases between them. CDR1 and CDR2 from the germline V gene are SGHDN and FVKESK.

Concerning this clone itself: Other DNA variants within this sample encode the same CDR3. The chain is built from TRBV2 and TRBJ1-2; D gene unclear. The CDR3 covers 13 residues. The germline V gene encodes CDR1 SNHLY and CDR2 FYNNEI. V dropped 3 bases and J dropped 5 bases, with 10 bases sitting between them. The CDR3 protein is CASSDSGIYGYTF. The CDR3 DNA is TGTGCCAGCAGTGATTCCGGAATTTATGGCTACACCTTC.

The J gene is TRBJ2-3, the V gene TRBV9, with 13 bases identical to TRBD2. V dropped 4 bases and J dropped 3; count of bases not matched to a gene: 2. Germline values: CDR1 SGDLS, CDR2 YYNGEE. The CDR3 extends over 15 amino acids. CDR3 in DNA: TGTGCCAGCAGCCCACTAGCGGGGGGGACAGATACGCAGTATTTT. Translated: CASSPLAGGTDTQYF.

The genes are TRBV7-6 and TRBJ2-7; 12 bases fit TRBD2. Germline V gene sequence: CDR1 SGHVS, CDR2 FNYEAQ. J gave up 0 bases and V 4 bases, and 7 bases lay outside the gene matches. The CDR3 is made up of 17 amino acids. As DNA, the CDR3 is TGTGCCAGCAGCTCGACTAGCGGGGGCCCCGTCTCCTACGAGCAGTACTTC. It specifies CASSSTSGGPVSYEQYF.

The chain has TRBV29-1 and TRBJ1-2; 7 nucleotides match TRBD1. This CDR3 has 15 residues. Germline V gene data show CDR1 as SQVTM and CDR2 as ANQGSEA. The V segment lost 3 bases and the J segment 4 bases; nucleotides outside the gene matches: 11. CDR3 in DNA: TGCAGCGTTGAGACTGCGGGCAGGGGGACCTATGGCTACACCTTC. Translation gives CSVETAGRGTYGYTF.

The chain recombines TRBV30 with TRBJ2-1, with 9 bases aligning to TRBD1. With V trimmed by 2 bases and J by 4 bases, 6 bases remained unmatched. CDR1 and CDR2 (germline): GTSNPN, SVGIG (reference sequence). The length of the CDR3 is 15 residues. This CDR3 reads CAWSSDRGKYNEQFF. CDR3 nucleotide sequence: TGTGCCTGGAGTTCCGACAGGGGGAAATACAATGAGCAGTTCTTC.

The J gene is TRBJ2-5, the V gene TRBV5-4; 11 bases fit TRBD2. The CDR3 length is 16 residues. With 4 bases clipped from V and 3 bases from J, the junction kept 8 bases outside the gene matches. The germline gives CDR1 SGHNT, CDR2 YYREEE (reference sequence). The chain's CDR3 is CASSQGTSGSKETQYF. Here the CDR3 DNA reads TGTGCCAGCAGCCAGGGCACTAGCGGGAGCAAAGAGACCCAGTACTTC. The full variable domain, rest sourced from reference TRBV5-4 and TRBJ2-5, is ETGVTQSPTHLIKTRGQQVTLRCSSQSGHNTVSWYQQALGQGPQFIFQYYREEENGRGNFPPRFSGLQFPNYSSELNVNALELDDSALYLCASSQGTSGSKETQYFGPGTRLLVL.

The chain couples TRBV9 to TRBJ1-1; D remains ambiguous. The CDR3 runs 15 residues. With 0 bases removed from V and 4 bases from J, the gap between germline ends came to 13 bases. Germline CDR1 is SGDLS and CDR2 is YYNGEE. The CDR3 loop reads CASSVEYSAVTEAFF. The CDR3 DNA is TGTGCCAGCAGCGTAGAGTATAGCGCAGTCACTGAAGCTTTCTTT.

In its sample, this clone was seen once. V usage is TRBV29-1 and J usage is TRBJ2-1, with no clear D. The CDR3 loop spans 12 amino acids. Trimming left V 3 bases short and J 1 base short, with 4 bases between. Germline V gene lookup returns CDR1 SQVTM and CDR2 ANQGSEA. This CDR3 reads CSVERSYNEQFF. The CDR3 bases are TGCAGCGTTGAGCGTTCCTACAATGAGCAGTTCTTC.

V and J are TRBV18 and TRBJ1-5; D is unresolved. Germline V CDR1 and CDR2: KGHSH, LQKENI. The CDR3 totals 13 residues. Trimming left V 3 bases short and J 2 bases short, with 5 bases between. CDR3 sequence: CASSPFGNQPQHF. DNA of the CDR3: TGTGCCAGCTCACCTTTTGGCAATCAGCCCCAGCATTTT.

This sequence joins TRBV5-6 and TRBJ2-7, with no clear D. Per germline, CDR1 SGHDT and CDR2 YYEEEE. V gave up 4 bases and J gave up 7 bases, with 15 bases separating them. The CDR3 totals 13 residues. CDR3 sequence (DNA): TGTGCCAGCAGCCCGGACGCGAACGCTGAGCAGTACTTC. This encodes CASSPDANAEQYF.

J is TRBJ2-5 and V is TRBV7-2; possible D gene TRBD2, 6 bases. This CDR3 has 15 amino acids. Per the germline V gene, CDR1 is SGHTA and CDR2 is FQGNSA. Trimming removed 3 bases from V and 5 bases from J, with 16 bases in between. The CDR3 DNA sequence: TGTGCCAGCAGCTTCACTAGCCTTCGGGGGGAGACCCAGTACTTC. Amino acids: CASSFTSLRGETQYF.

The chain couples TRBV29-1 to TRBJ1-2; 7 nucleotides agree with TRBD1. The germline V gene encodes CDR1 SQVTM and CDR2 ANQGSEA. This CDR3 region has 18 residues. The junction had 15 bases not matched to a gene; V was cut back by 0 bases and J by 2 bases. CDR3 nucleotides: TGCAGCGTTGAAGATTATGGAGCAGGACAGGCGATAAACTATGGCTACACCTTC. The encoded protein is CSVEDYGAGQAINYGYTF.

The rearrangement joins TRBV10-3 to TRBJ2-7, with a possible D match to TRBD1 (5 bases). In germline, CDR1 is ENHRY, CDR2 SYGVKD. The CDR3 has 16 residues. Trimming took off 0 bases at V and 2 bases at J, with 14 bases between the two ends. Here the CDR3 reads CAISESEVGVTYEQYF. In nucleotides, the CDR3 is TGTGCCATCAGTGAGTCAGAGGTAGGGGTAACCTACGAGCAGTACTTC.